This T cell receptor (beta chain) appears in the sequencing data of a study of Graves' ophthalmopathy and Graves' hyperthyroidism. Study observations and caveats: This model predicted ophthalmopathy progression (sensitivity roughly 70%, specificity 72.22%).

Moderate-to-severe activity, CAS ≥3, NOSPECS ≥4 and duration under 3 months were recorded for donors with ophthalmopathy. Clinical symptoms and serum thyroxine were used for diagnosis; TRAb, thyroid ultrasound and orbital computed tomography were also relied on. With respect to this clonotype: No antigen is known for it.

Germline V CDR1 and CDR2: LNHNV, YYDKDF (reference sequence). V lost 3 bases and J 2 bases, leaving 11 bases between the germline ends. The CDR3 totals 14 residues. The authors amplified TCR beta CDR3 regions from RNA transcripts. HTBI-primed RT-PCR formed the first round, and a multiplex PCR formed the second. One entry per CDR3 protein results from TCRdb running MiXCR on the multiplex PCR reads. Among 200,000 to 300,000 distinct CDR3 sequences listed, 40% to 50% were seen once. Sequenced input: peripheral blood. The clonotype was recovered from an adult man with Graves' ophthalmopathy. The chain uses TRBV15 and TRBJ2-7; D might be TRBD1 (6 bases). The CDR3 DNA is TGTGCCACCAGCAGCCGCAGGGGAACCTACGAGCAGTACTTC. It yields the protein CATSSRRGTYEQYF.